What follows is one T cell receptor (beta chain) and its context. The method was immunoSEQ multiplex PCR; TCRdb's version includes in-frame clones alone and lacks a portion of them. This table holds 140,000 or so clones, more than 85% found once. The germline V gene has CDR1 MGHRA and CDR2 YSYEKL. The CDR3 runs to 14 residues. J gave up 5 bases and V 4 bases, and 4 bases lay outside the gene matches. This sample is part of a study of control samples from healthy donors and cancer patients. The TCR comes from a man younger than 45 in good health. The chain combines TRBV4-1 with TRBJ1-4; 7 bases are a match to TRBD1. The source material was blood. Written as DNA, the CDR3 is TGCGCCAGCAGCCCCGGACAGGACAATGAAAAACTGTTTTTT. Amino acid sequence: CASSPGQDNEKLFF.